This is a list of T cell receptor beta chains from one sample in a study of blood T cells in healthy people across ages. TCRdb recomputed calls from the 5' RACE reads with MiXCR, one row per CDR3 protein. The table records 750,000 to 950,000 distinct CDR3 sequences, roughly 25% of them present only once. Separately, the same data were catalogued under a study of T cells of mothers and their children.

Sequenced material: blood. Receptor source: a boy aged 10-17 years in good health. CDR3s include the opening cysteine and the closing phenylalanine or tryptophan. The order of the fields is V gene, clone size, J gene, D gene, CDR3 protein, CDR3 DNA. The D gene is left open where the match is weak. Size tells how often a clone was seen (once, few, many) or the class of an expanded clone, and some rows leave it out.

V: TRBV20-1; size: NA; J: TRBJ2-7; D: TRBD2; CDR3: CSARGLAGGRRTYEQYF; DNA: TGCAGTGCTAGGGGACTAGCGGGGGGCCGCCGAACCTACGAGCAGTACTTC
V: TRBV10-3; size: NA; J: TRBJ2-1; D: NA; CDR3: CAISGFGRSNEQFF; DNA: TGTGCCATCAGTGGGTTTGGTCGGAGCAATGAGCAGTTCTTC
V: TRBV28; size: NA; J: TRBJ2-7; D: TRBD2; CDR3: CASSLTSGGPSYEQYF; DNA: TGTGCCAGCAGTTTGACTAGCGGGGGCCCTTCCTACGAGCAGTACTTC
V: TRBV6-1; size: NA; J: TRBJ2-1; D: TRBD2; CDR3: CATSGGGDEQFF; DNA: TGTGCGACTAGCGGGGGGGGAGATGAGCAGTTCTTC
V: TRBV15; size: few; J: TRBJ2-6; D: TRBD1; CDR3: CATQGARSSGANVLTF; DNA: TGTGCCACCCAGGGGGCGCGAAGTTCCGGGGCCAACGTCCTGACTTTC
V: TRBV6-2/TRBV6-3; size: many; J: TRBJ1-1; D: NA; CDR3: CASSARLNTEAFF; DNA: TGTGCCAGCAGTGCACGGTTGAACACTGAAGCTTTCTTT
V: TRBV20-1; size: NA; J: TRBJ2-7; D: NA; CDR3: CSARVGNSYEQYF; DNA: TGCAGTGCTAGAGTGGGCAACTCCTACGAGCAGTACTTC
V: TRBV7-2; size: NA; J: TRBJ2-5; D: NA; CDR3: CASSPRGLGTQYF; DNA: TGTGCCAGCAGCCCGAGGGGCTTGGGGACCCAGTACTTC
V: TRBV7-2; size: NA; J: TRBJ1-5; D: TRBD1; CDR3: CASSSTRDRADQPQHF; DNA: TGTGCCAGCAGCTCTACCCGGGACAGGGCGGATCAGCCCCAGCATTTT
V: TRBV12-5; size: few; J: TRBJ2-2; D: TRBD1; CDR3: CASGPVGTGVNTGELFF; DNA: TGTGCTAGTGGTCCGGTGGGGACAGGGGTTAACACCGGGGAGCTGTTTTTT
V: TRBV12-3/TRBV12-4; size: few; J: TRBJ1-4; D: NA; CDR3: CASRMGGEKLFF; DNA: TGTGCCAGCAGAATGGGGGGTGAAAAACTGTTTTTT
V: TRBV12-5; size: NA; J: TRBJ1-6; D: TRBD1; CDR3: CASGLAPRTGTGNPYNSPLHF; DNA: TGTGCTAGTGGTTTGGCACCAAGGACCGGGACAGGGAACCCCTATAATTCACCCCTCCACTTT
V: TRBV10-3; size: NA; J: TRBJ2-7; D: NA; CDR3: CAISGVGTDKQYF; DNA: TGTGCCATCAGTGGGGTGGGGACCGACAAGCAGTACTTC
V: TRBV3-1; size: NA; J: TRBJ1-5; D: NA; CDR3: CASSQWGTKQPQHF; DNA: TGTGCCAGCAGCCAATGGGGCACTAAGCAGCCCCAGCATTTT
V: TRBV10-3; size: few; J: TRBJ2-2; D: TRBD2; CDR3: CAIRTSGGSTGELFF; DNA: TGTGCCATCCGGACTAGCGGTGGGAGCACCGGGGAGCTGTTTTTT
V: TRBV3-1; size: few; J: TRBJ1-3; D: NA; CDR3: CASSQALAGNTIYF; DNA: TGTGCCAGCAGCCAAGCTCTGGCTGGAAACACCATATATTTT
V: TRBV23-1; size: few; J: TRBJ2-7; D: NA; CDR3: CASGCQALYEQYF; DNA: TGCGCCAGCGGATGCCAAGCGCTGTACGAGCAGTACTTC
V: TRBV6-1; size: few; J: TRBJ2-7; D: NA; CDR3: CASRLDSSYEQYF; DNA: TGTGCCAGCAGGCTGGACAGCTCCTACGAGCAGTACTTC
V: TRBV5-1; size: NA; J: TRBJ2-1; D: TRBD1; CDR3: CASSKTGSAKEQFF; DNA: TGCGCCAGCAGCAAGACAGGGTCCGCTAAAGAGCAGTTCTTC
V: TRBV3-1; size: NA; J: TRBJ1-1; D: TRBD1; CDR3: CASSQWTGVLNTEAFF; DNA: TGTGCCAGCAGCCAGTGGACAGGGGTCTTGAACACTGAAGCTTTCTTT
V: TRBV4-2; size: few; J: TRBJ1-2; D: NA; CDR3: CASSQGTGGYTF; DNA: TGTGCCAGCAGCCAAGGGACGGGTGGCTACACCTTC
V: TRBV7-9; size: NA; J: TRBJ1-1; D: NA; CDR3: CASSWGQRNTEAFF; DNA: TGTGCCAGCAGCTGGGGGCAGAGAAACACTGAAGCTTTCTTT
V: TRBV5-1; size: NA; J: TRBJ2-3; D: NA; CDR3: CASSSQGSYTDTQYF; DNA: TGCGCCAGCAGCTCGCAAGGTAGTTACACAGATACGCAGTATTTT
V: TRBV4-2; size: few; J: TRBJ2-1; D: TRBD2; CDR3: CASSQDPRGLAGNEQFF; DNA: TGTGCCAGCAGCCAGGATCCCCGGGGACTAGCCGGTAATGAGCAGTTCTTC
V: TRBV7-9; size: NA; J: TRBJ2-4; D: NA; CDR3: CASSLAVGGAKNIQYF; DNA: TGTGCCAGCAGCTTAGCAGTCGGGGGAGCCAAAAACATTCAGTACTTC
V: TRBV2; size: once; J: TRBJ1-4; D: NA; CDR3: CASRSGATNEKLFF; DNA: TGTGCCAGCAGATCAGGAGCAACTAATGAAAAACTGTTTTTT
V: TRBV5-5; size: NA; J: TRBJ2-5; D: NA; CDR3: CASSLASYRETQYF; DNA: TGTGCCAGCAGCTTGGCCTCCTATCGAGAGACCCAGTACTTC
V: TRBV12-3/TRBV12-4; size: NA; J: TRBJ2-5; D: NA; CDR3: CASTPSPSQQYF; DNA: TGTGCCAGCACCCCAAGTCCCTCCCAACAGTACTTC
V: TRBV20-1; size: NA; J: TRBJ2-3; D: TRBD2; CDR3: CSAQTSGGFTDTQYF; DNA: TGCAGTGCTCAGACTAGCGGGGGGTTTACAGATACGCAGTATTTT
V: TRBV5-1; size: NA; J: TRBJ2-3; D: TRBD1; CDR3: CASSRDRATDTQYF; DNA: TGCGCCAGCAGTCGTGACAGGGCTACAGATACGCAGTATTTT
V: TRBV15; size: few; J: TRBJ1-3; D: NA; CDR3: CATSTRGGGNTIYF; DNA: TGTGCCACCAGCACCCGGGGAGGCGGAAACACCATATATTTT
V: TRBV15; size: NA; J: TRBJ1-1; D: NA; CDR3: CATSRARGSEAFF; DNA: TGTGCCACCAGCAGAGCCCGAGGATCTGAGGCTTTCTTT
V: TRBV4-1; size: NA; J: TRBJ2-7; D: NA; CDR3: CASSQGKGREQYF; DNA: TGCGCCAGCAGCCAAGGGAAGGGACGCGAGCAGTACTTC
V: TRBV6-5; size: NA; J: TRBJ1-1; D: TRBD1; CDR3: CASTRGQANTEAFF; DNA: TGTGCCAGCACCAGGGGACAGGCGAACACTGAAGCTTTCTTT